The next 24 T cell receptor beta chains were all read from a single sample in a study of cytomegalovirus exposure and HLA in healthy donors. Assay used: immunoSEQ multiplex PCR; TCRdb lists only in-frame clones, some missing. Of tens of thousands of clones detected, 94% appear once; the ten largest clones hold over 2%. The material sequenced was PBMCs. These receptors originate from a woman younger than 30 in good health and CMV-seronegative.

J is TRBJ1-4 and V is TRBV5-1, with 7 positions matching TRBD1. The CDR3 contains 14 residues. The V and J ends lost 4 bases and 8 bases, in that order; junction bases with no gene match: 8. Germline lookup yields CDR1 SGHRS and CDR2 YFSETQ. The CDR3 loop is CASSTRQGEEKLFF. CDR3 sequence (DNA): TGCGCCAGCAGCACTAGACAGGGCGAAGAAAAACTGTTTTTT.

Written as DNA, the CDR3 is TGTGCCAGCAGTTACGGTCTCGGGTCTGGGGCCAACGTCCTGACTTTC. Encoded protein: CASSYGLGSGANVLTF. The chain uses TRBV6-5 and TRBJ2-6; unclear D gene. CDR1 and CDR2 (germline): MNHEY, SVGAGI. This CDR3 comprises 16 residues. V lost 2 bases to trimming and J lost 1 base, with 9 bases between them.

The chain recombines TRBV4-2 with TRBJ2-7; weak D call: TRBD1 (6 bases). V was trimmed by 0 bases and J by 2 bases, leaving 8 bases between them. Germline V gives CDR1 LGHNA, CDR2 YNFKEQ. The CDR3 consists of 14 residues. The CDR3 protein is CASSQEDRTYEQYF. The CDR3 coding sequence is TGTGCCAGCAGCCAAGAAGACAGGACCTACGAGCAGTACTTC.

The gene calls are TRBV6-1 and TRBJ2-7, with 9 nucleotides matching TRBD1. V was clipped by 5 bases and J by 4 bases; unmatched bases: 6. The CDR3 contains 14 residues. Germline-derived CDR1 and CDR2 are MNHNS and SASEGT. DNA of the CDR3: TGTGCCAGCAGTTCCTACAGGGGGCCGTACGAGCAGTACTTC. Translating gives CASSSYRGPYEQYF.

This sequence joins TRBV29-1 and TRBJ2-2; weak D call: TRBD2 (5 bases). V was shortened by 5 bases and J by 0 bases, with 7 bases between the two germline ends. This CDR3 is built from 13 residues. CDR1 and CDR2 from the germline V gene are SQVTM and ANQGSEA. This CDR3 is CSVMDSNTGELFF. The CDR3 DNA reads TGCAGCGTTATGGACTCGAACACCGGGGAGCTGTTTTTT.

A single count supports this clone. This chain links TRBV10-2 with TRBJ2-5; 13 bases are shared with TRBD2. Germline assignment: CDR1 WSHSY and CDR2 SAAADI. There are 15 residues in the CDR3. The J segment lost 5 bases and the V segment lost 5 bases, leaving 5 bases of the junction unmatched. CDR3 region: CASSYGLAGAETQYF. CDR3 nucleotides: TGCGCCAGCAGTTATGGACTAGCGGGGGCGGAGACCCAGTACTTC.

This rearrangement joins TRBV7-2 to TRBJ2-5, with unresolved D. This CDR3 is built from 12 residues. Germline lookup yields CDR1 SGHTA and CDR2 FQGNSA. Trimming pared 2 bases from V and 5 bases from J, leaving 6 bases between. CDR3: CASSLLSETQYF. The DNA for the CDR3 is TGTGCCAGCAGCTTACTGTCGGAGACCCAGTACTTC. The whole variable domain, filled in from reference TRBV7-2 and TRBJ2-5, reads GAGVSQSPSNKVTEKGKDVELRCDPISGHTALYWYRQSLGQGLEFLIYFQGNSAPDKSGLPSDRFSAERTGGSVSTLTIQRTQQEDSAVYLCASSLLSETQYFGPGTRLLVL.

CDR3 sequence reads: CASSLAPSPNTQYF. The CDR3, as DNA: TGTGCCAGCAGCTTAGCTCCCTCACCTAATACGCAGTATTTT. The chain links TRBV7-2 to TRBJ2-3, with no clear D. CDR1 is SGHTA, CDR2 FQGNSA, per germline. This CDR3 is built from 14 residues. Trimming left V 0 bases short and J 7 bases short, with 11 bases between.

This clone appeared once. The chain is built from TRBV7-2 and TRBJ2-7; 10 bases fit TRBD1. CDR1 is SGHTA, CDR2 FQGNSA, per germline. V was pared by 4 bases and J by 6 bases, with 6 bases of the junction left unmatched. This CDR3 is built from 14 residues. As DNA, the CDR3 is TGTGCCAGCAGCTCTTGGGACAGGGGCGCCGAGCAGTACTTC. The encoded protein is CASSSWDRGAEQYF.

The chain links TRBV6-5 to TRBJ2-7; TRBD1 is a possible D gene (5 bases). V shed 8 bases and J shed 2 bases, with 10 bases lying between them. Germline lookup yields CDR1 MNHEY and CDR2 SVGAGI. The length of the CDR3 is 12 residues. CDR3 sequence (DNA): TGTGCCAGCTTAGGGGATCCCTACGAGCAGTACTTC. It specifies CASLGDPYEQYF.

CDR3 coding DNA: TGTGCCAGCAGTTTATTAGGGTCGACTAGTAACACTGAAGCTTTCTTT. It encodes CASSLLGSTSNTEAFF. The chain links TRBV28 to TRBJ1-1, with D uncertain. The germline V gene encodes CDR1 MDHEN and CDR2 SYDVKM. Trimming shortened V by 1 base and J by 2 bases, and 14 bases separated the two germline ends. The CDR3 has 16 amino acids.

The genes are TRBV4-1 and TRBJ1-1; 7 nucleotides line up with TRBD1. The CDR3 loop spans 15 amino acids. V lost 7 bases to trimming and J lost 0 bases; unmatched junction nucleotides: 8. CDR1 and CDR2 from the germline V gene are MGHRA and YSYEKL. CDR3 DNA sequence: TGCGCCAGCACCATCAGGGGGAGCATGAACACTGAAGCTTTCTTT. Amino acid sequence: CASTIRGSMNTEAFF.

The chain is built from TRBV5-4 and TRBJ2-3; TRBD1 agrees at 10 bases. J gave up 3 bases and V 3 bases, and 7 bases lay outside the gene matches. The germline V gene has CDR1 SGHNT and CDR2 YYREEE (reference sequence). CDR3 length: 16 residues. CDR3 sequence (DNA): TGTGCCAGCAGCTACGAGACAGGGGGCTTTACAGATACGCAGTATTTT. Amino acid sequence: CASSYETGGFTDTQYF.

The chain joins TRBV4-1 to TRBJ1-2; 8 bases are a match to TRBD1. The CDR3 has 18 residues. Per germline, CDR1 MGHRA and CDR2 YSYEKL. V was pared by 0 bases and J by 3 bases, with 12 bases of the junction left unmatched. The DNA of the CDR3 is TGCGCCAGCAGCCAAGATCCCGGACAGGGTGATTACTACTATGGCTACACCTTC. Residues: CASSQDPGQGDYYYGYTF.

This clone was counted a single time. The V call is TRBV9, the J call TRBJ1-2; TRBD1 is a possible D gene (6 bases). Between the trimmed V and J ends, which lost 0 bases and 13 bases, there was a span of 16 bases. The germline V gene has CDR1 SGDLS and CDR2 YYNGEE. The CDR3 is 13 residues long. Here the CDR3 reads CASSVVGTPVITF. CDR3 DNA: TGTGCCAGCAGCGTAGTAGGGACACCTGTGATCACCTTC.

The chain uses TRBV7-8 and TRBJ2-4, with D possibly being TRBD1 (5 bases). The CDR3 spans 17 residues. Germline V gene sequence: CDR1 SGHVS, CDR2 FQNEAQ. The ends were cut back, 1 base at V and 3 bases at J, with 16 bases in the middle. The chain's CDR3 is CASSLVPAPQGKNIQYF. In DNA form, the CDR3 reads TGTGCCAGCAGCTTAGTGCCTGCTCCCCAGGGCAAAAACATTCAGTACTTC.

The chain employs TRBV5-1 and TRBJ2-1; 8 bases match TRBD2. Germline V gene lookup returns CDR1 SGHRS and CDR2 YFSETQ. This CDR3 has 15 amino acids. The V gene end was trimmed by 5 bases and the J gene end by 2 bases; junction bases not matched to a gene: 6. The CDR3 region is CASRVAGYPYNEQFF. CDR3 DNA: TGCGCCAGCAGAGTAGCGGGGTACCCCTACAATGAGCAGTTCTTC.

The chain carries TRBV5-1 and TRBJ2-1, with D perhaps matching TRBD2 (5 bases). The CDR3 spans 16 residues. The germline V gene has CDR1 SGHRS and CDR2 YFSETQ. Trimming pared 3 bases from V and 5 bases from J, leaving 18 bases between. The CDR3 region has the DNA TGCGCCAGCAGCTCAGCCCGCCGGGGAACTAACAATGAGCAGTTCTTC. Protein: CASSSARRGTNNEQFF.

The table lists this clone with a count of one. CDR3 loop: CASSARALSSYNEQFF. Written as DNA, the CDR3 is TGTGCCAGCAGTGCGAGGGCCCTGAGCTCCTACAATGAGCAGTTCTTC. This rearrangement joins TRBV6-1 to TRBJ2-1, with a tentative D call TRBD2 (5 bases). Deletions cut 4 bases from V and 0 bases from J, with 13 bases between. The CDR3 consists of 16 residues. Germline V gene lookup returns CDR1 MNHNS and CDR2 SASEGT.

This clone was detected once. The V gene is TRBV21-1, the J gene TRBJ2-1; TRBD2, as called in the table, went unchecked against the DNA. TRBV21-1 counts as a pseudogene. The CDR3 runs 19 residues. The CDR3 spells CASSKSGNPGLAGVGEQFF. DNA for the CDR3: TGTGCCAGCAGCAAAAGCGGGAATCCGGGACTAGCGGGAGTTGGGGAGCAGTTCTTC.

The CDR3 DNA follows: TGTGCCAGCCAGGACAGTTTTGGTCAGCCCCAGCATTTT. This encodes CASQDSFGQPQHF. The chain carries TRBV28 and TRBJ1-5, with D perhaps TRBD1 (6 bases). V was shortened by 8 bases and J by 6 bases, with 14 bases between the two germline ends. This CDR3 has 13 amino acids. CDR1 and CDR2 (germline): MDHEN, SYDVKM.

J is TRBJ2-3 and V is TRBV5-6, with D possibly being TRBD2 (7 bases). V lost 0 bases and J 2 bases, leaving 10 bases between the germline ends. The CDR3 is 15 residues long. The germline V gene has CDR1 SGHDT and CDR2 YYEEEE. The chain's CDR3 is CASSLGGGLTDTQYF. The CDR3 coding sequence is TGTGCCAGCAGCTTGGGCGGGGGCCTCACAGATACGCAGTATTTT.

This clone was recorded once. The chain carries TRBV9 and TRBJ2-7; 8 bases map to TRBD1. The CDR3 consists of 16 residues. Germline V gene data show CDR1 as SGDLS and CDR2 as YYNGEE. The V and J ends lost 4 bases and 1 base, in that order; junction bases with no gene match: 10. The CDR3 coding sequence is TGTGCCAGCAGCTCCTCAGGGGGCGCAGGTTCCTACGAGCAGTACTTC. Residues: CASSSSGGAGSYEQYF.

The gene calls are TRBV7-2 and TRBJ2-7; D is undetermined. Deletions cut 2 bases from V and 2 bases from J, with 22 bases between. CDR1 and CDR2 (germline): SGHTA, FQGNSA. The CDR3 totals 18 residues. The CDR3 protein is CASSLLGQTFSQAYEQYF. The CDR3 bases are TGTGCCAGCAGCTTATTGGGCCAGACCTTCAGCCAGGCCTACGAGCAGTACTTC.